Shown below are 16 T cell receptor beta chains from a single sample sequenced in a study of lung T cells in sarcoidosis with Löfgren's syndrome. TCRdb re-analysed the reads in MiXCR, keeping a single row per CDR3 protein. The data show 55,000 to 80,000 distinct CDR3 sequences, 20% to 25% seen once. The sequenced material came from CD4+ T cells from PBMCs. Every receptor here comes from a human donor with sarcoidosis (Löfgren's syndrome or another form), or a control subject (not recorded which).

On this clonotype itself: A read error may explain this, as a much larger clone is one base away. This rearrangement joins TRBV10-3 to TRBJ2-7; either TRBD1 or TRBD2 may fit D (5 bases each). V lost 6 bases and J lost 6, with 15 bases in between. Germline V gives CDR1 ENHRY, CDR2 SYGVKD. The CDR3 sequence is 13 residues long. CDR3 region: CAISEARESEQYV. The CDR3 DNA reads TGTGCCATCAGCGAGGCCAGGGAGAGCGAGCAGTACGTC.

A note on this clonotype: Given the absence of the conserved phenylalanine or tryptophan at the CDR3 end, a read error is likely. The chain uses TRBV5-6 and TRBJ1-2, with 7 bases that match TRBD1. The CDR3 covers 14 residues. Germline-derived CDR1 and CDR2 are SGHDT and YYEEEE. With V trimmed by 2 bases and J by 3 bases, 4 bases remained unmatched. The CDR3 is CASSFLGGDYGYTS. The CDR3 nucleotides are TGTGCCAGCAGCTTTCTAGGGGGCGACTATGGCTACACCTCC.

The V call is TRBV7-7, the J call TRBJ2-2, with D unresolved. This CDR3 has 14 amino acids. V lost 0 bases to trimming and J lost 1 base, with 3 bases between them. Germline V gene data show CDR1 as SSHAT and CDR2 as FNYEAQ (reference sequence). DNA for the CDR3: TGTGCCAGCAGCTTAGCCCAGAACACCGGGGAGCTGTTTTTT. Its translation: CASSLAQNTGELFF.

The V gene is TRBV2, the J gene TRBJ1-6; TRBD1 matches at 9 bases. Germline V gives CDR1 SNHLY, CDR2 FYNNEI. CDR3 length: 15 amino acids. Trimming removed 5 bases from V and 10 bases from J; junction bases left unmatched: 9. CDR3 coding DNA: TGTGCCAGCAGTCCACCGGGACAGGGTGGATCACCCCTCCACTTT. It specifies CASSPPGQGGSPLHF.

This chain joins TRBV30 and TRBJ1-2; no definite D call. V gave up 0 bases and J gave up 5 bases, with 7 bases separating them. The CDR3 spans 12 residues. The V gene's germline CDR1 is GTSNPN and CDR2 SVGIG (reference sequence). Written as DNA, the CDR3 is TGTGCCTGGAGTGTACTGCGTTATGGCTACACCTTC. Translated: CAWSVLRYGYTF.

V gene TRBV29-1 combines with J gene TRBJ2-5; the D is unclear. From germline, CDR1 is SQVTM and CDR2 ANQGSEA. The V gene lost 7 bases and the J gene lost 5 bases, with 17 bases spanning the gap. The CDR3 length is 13 residues. The DNA of the CDR3 is TGCAGCGGCCGGGCCCTAGAGGACGAGACCCAGTACTTC. It translates to CSGRALEDETQYF.

As to this clonotype: One junction end disagrees with the germline gene, perhaps due to a read error. The rearrangement joins TRBV7-6 to TRBJ1-1, with D tentatively TRBD1 (5 bases). The CDR3 spans 13 residues. Germline V gene sequence: CDR1 SGHVS, CDR2 FNYEAQ. The CDR3 sequence is CASSSSLDTEALF. DNA of the CDR3: TGTGCTAGCAGCTCCTCCTTGGACACTGAGGCTCTCTTT. Full variable domain (rest looked up from reference TRBV7-6 and TRBJ1-1): GAGVSQSPRYKVTKRGQDVALRCDPISGHVSLYWYRQALGQGPEFLTYFNYEAQQDKSGLPNDRFSAERPEGSISTLTIQRTEQRDSAMYRCASSSSLDTEALFGQGTRLTVV.

This clonotype was recorded at least ten times. The chain combines TRBV20-1 with TRBJ2-3, with 9 bases identical to TRBD2. Germline V gene data show CDR1 as DFQATT and CDR2 as SNEGSKA (reference sequence). V shed 3 bases, J shed 6 bases, and the junction held 7 bases outside the gene matches. The CDR3 runs 14 residues. The CDR3 DNA reads as TGCAGTGCTAGCGGACTAGCGCTGGGGGATACGCAGTATTTT. Its translation is CSASGLALGDTQYF.

The rearrangement links TRBV4-1 to TRBJ2-5, with 8 bases matching TRBD2. This CDR3 has 18 amino acids. The trim removed 3 bases at V and 2 bases at J, leaving 14 bases unmatched. Germline-derived CDR1 and CDR2 are MGHRA and YSYEKL. The CDR3 region is CASSHHPTGTRGQETQYF. The CDR3 DNA sequence: TGCGCCAGCAGCCATCATCCTACGGGGACTAGGGGACAAGAGACCCAGTACTTC.

This clonotype showed up many times. The chain has TRBV28 and TRBJ2-2; no definite D call. V was cut by 3 bases and J by 0 bases, with 5 bases left in between. CDR3 length: 14 residues. Germline V lookup: CDR1 MDHEN, CDR2 SYDVKM. In nucleotides, the CDR3 is TGTGCCAGCAGTTTTGTCACGAACACCGGGGAGCTGTTTTTT. This codes for CASSFVTNTGELFF.

This clonotype appeared many times. This chain uses TRBV7-2 with TRBJ2-5, with 9 bases identical to TRBD2. Germline lookup yields CDR1 SGHTA and CDR2 FQGNSA. CDR3 length: 15 amino acids. V shed 5 bases and J 0 bases; nucleotides not matched to a gene: 4. The CDR3 region is CASSQKRGDQETQYF. CDR3 nucleotide sequence: TGTGCCAGCAGCCAAAAGCGGGGGGACCAAGAGACCCAGTACTTC.

This clonotype was counted a single time. Since no conserved phenylalanine or tryptophan closes the CDR3, a read error is the likely cause. V usage is TRBV5-4 and J usage is TRBJ2-7; 9 bases match TRBD2. The trim removed 4 bases at V and 8 bases at J, leaving 10 bases unmatched. The CDR3 loop spans 14 amino acids. The germline gives CDR1 SGHNT, CDR2 YYREEE (reference sequence). The CDR3 here is CASSPPGGRGQQYL. CDR3 in DNA: TGTGCCAGCAGCCCCCCGGGCGGGAGGGGACAGCAGTACCTT.

This chain uses TRBV7-2 with TRBJ1-1; TRBD1 aligns across 8 bases. V trimming: 5 bases; J trimming: 3 bases; junction bases outside the gene matches: 8. CDR1 and CDR2 from the germline V gene are SGHTA and FQGNSA. The CDR3 runs to 15 residues. The CDR3 nucleotides read TGTGCCAGCAGCCTCCAGGGGGCCGGGTACACTGAAGCTTTCTTT. It yields the protein CASSLQGAGYTEAFF.

In its sample, this clonotype was seen many times. The genes are TRBV24-1 and TRBJ2-2; perhaps TRBD1 as D (5 bases). Trimming shortened V by 5 bases and J by 1 base, and 10 bases separated the two germline ends. CDR1 and CDR2 from the germline V gene are KGHDR and SFDVKD. This CDR3 contains 15 residues. In DNA form, the CDR3 reads TGTGCCACCAGTGTCTGCAGGGAGAACACCGGGGAGCTGTTTTTT. This translates into CATSVCRENTGELFF.

Comment on this clonotype: A single base separates this from a much larger clone, so it may be a read error. CDR3 bases: TGCAGTGCCCTAGAGATCCGCGATAGGCGCCAGGGATTCACAGATACGCAGGATTTT. Its protein is CSALEIRDRRQGFTDTQDF. The V gene is TRBV20-1, the J gene TRBJ2-3; D possibly corresponds to TRBD1 (5 bases). From germline, CDR1 is DFQATT and CDR2 SNEGSKA (reference sequence). CDR3 length: 19 amino acids.

This clonotype was counted a single time. At one boundary the junction diverges from the germline segment, which might be a read error. The chain uses TRBV6-5 and TRBJ2-5; D unclear. There are 14 residues in the CDR3. Germline V gene sequence: CDR1 MNHEY, CDR2 SVGAGI. The DNA for the CDR3 is TGTGCCAGCATCTACTTCAGGACCCAAGAGACCCAATACTTC. Protein product: CASIYFRTQETQYF.